The 25 T cell receptor beta chains given below trace back to one sample, sequenced in a study of blood T cells in healthy people across ages. Alongside a J-beta primer mix, a sample-barcoded 5' primer served in a second PCR lasting about 6 to 11 cycles. TCRdb fed the 5' RACE reads into MiXCR, producing one record per CDR3 protein. The sample yields 750,000 to 950,000 distinct CDR3 sequences, roughly 53% seen once. Sequencing used blood. These receptor sequences come from an elderly man in good health.

The chain couples TRBV24-1 to TRBJ2-5, with 8 bases lining up with TRBD1. Germline CDR1 reads KGHDR; CDR2 reads SFDVKD. The V and J ends lost 4 bases and 7 bases, in that order; junction bases with no gene match: 4. There are 13 residues in the CDR3. The CDR3 is CATSETGGSTQYF. The CDR3, as DNA: TGTGCCACCAGTGAAACAGGGGGTTCGACCCAGTACTTC.

V is TRBV6-1 and J is TRBJ2-5, with D perhaps being TRBD1 or TRBD2 (5 bases each). The better agreement between TRBJ2-7 and the DNA end casts doubt on the J call. CDR3 length equals 18 residues. CDR1 and CDR2 from the germline V gene are MNHNS and SASEGT. CDR3 in DNA: TGTGCCAGCAGTCCGGGGAGTCCGGGCGGACACTTGGGCCACGAGCAGTACTTC. Encoded protein: CASSPGSPGGHLGHEQYF.

The chain is built from TRBV3-1 and TRBJ2-5; no clear D gene. Per germline, CDR1 LGHDT and CDR2 YNNKEL (reference sequence). V shed 1 base and J shed 10 bases, with 7 bases lying between them. CDR3 size: 11 residues. In DNA, the CDR3 is TGTGCCAGCAGCCAAGTTAGAATCCAGTACTTC. Translating gives CASSQVRIQYF.

The chain recombines TRBV7-9 with TRBJ1-2; the match to TRBD1 covers 11 bases. This CDR3 has 14 amino acids. The germline gives CDR1 SEHNR, CDR2 FQNEAQ (reference sequence). V lost 3 bases and J lost 6; bases outside the gene matches: 3. CDR3 DNA: TGTGCCAGCAGCTTTCCGGGACAGGGGGATGGCTACACCTTC. It translates to CASSFPGQGDGYTF.

This CDR3 reads CASTDRPPTDTQYF. CDR3 nucleotide sequence: TGTGCCTCAACCGACAGGCCCCCCACAGATACGCAGTATTTT. The rearrangement joins TRBV10-3 to TRBJ2-3; the D gene is possibly TRBD1 (6 bases). CDR3 length equals 14 residues. The V and J ends lost 11 bases and 2 bases respectively, with 17 bases between them. Germline V gene lookup returns CDR1 ENHRY and CDR2 SYGVKD.

In its sample, this clonotype was seen a few times. The chain couples TRBV5-5 to TRBJ2-2, with D possibly TRBD2 on 6 matching bases. CDR1 SGHKS and CDR2 YYEKEE come from the germline V gene (reference sequence). The CDR3 has 13 amino acids. V was cut by 7 bases and J by 4 bases, with 11 bases left in between. The CDR3 is CASGGVVTGELFF. The CDR3 nucleotides are TGTGCCAGCGGAGGGGTAGTCACCGGGGAGCTGTTTTTT.

J is TRBJ2-5 and V is TRBV20-1; 9 bases match TRBD1. The V gene end was trimmed by 4 bases and the J gene end by 1 base; junction bases not matched to a gene: 4. This CDR3 contains 14 residues. CDR1 is DFQATT, CDR2 SNEGSKA, per germline (reference sequence). The CDR3 coding sequence is TGCAGTGCTAATCCGGGACAGGGCCAAGAGACCCAGTACTTC. Protein: CSANPGQGQETQYF.

Note on this clonotype: Relative to the germline gene, one junction end is altered; a read error may explain this. This sequence joins TRBV11-2 and TRBJ2-5; the D call may be TRBD1 or TRBD2 (5 bases each). There are 14 residues in the CDR3. Per germline, CDR1 SGHAT and CDR2 FQNNGV. The CDR3 DNA reads TGTGCCAGCATCTTAGAGGGGAGCGGAGAGACTCAGTACTTC. Translated, it gives CASILEGSGETQYF.

The chain employs TRBV20-1 and TRBJ1-2; perhaps TRBD1 as D (6 bases). Trimming removed 1 base at V and 4 bases at J, with 13 bases between. This CDR3 contains 14 residues. Germline CDR1 and CDR2: DFQATT and SNEGSKA (reference sequence). The CDR3 spells CSARGEGVGYGYTF. The CDR3 DNA follows: TGCAGTGCTAGAGGGGAGGGGGTCGGCTATGGCTACACCTTC.

The rearrangement links TRBV27 to TRBJ2-5; 9 bases line up with TRBD1. V dropped 7 bases and J dropped 5; count of bases not matched to a gene: 5. CDR1 and CDR2 (germline): MNHEY, SMNVEV (reference sequence). This CDR3 comprises 13 residues. The DNA of the CDR3 is TGTGCCAGCATGGGACAGGGCGAGGAGACCCAGTACTTC. Its protein product is CASMGQGEETQYF.

The rearrangement links TRBV9 to TRBJ2-4; the D is unclear. CDR3 length equals 15 residues. V was trimmed by 0 bases and J by 2 bases, leaving 9 bases between them. From germline, CDR1 is SGDLS and CDR2 YYNGEE. The CDR3 DNA is TGTGCCAGCAGCGTAGGAGCTTATACCAAAAACATTCAGTACTTC. Its translation is CASSVGAYTKNIQYF.

This clonotype was seen only a few times. The J gene is TRBJ2-5, the V gene TRBV29-1; a weak D match, TRBD2 (6 bases). The CDR3 has 12 amino acids. With 7 bases removed from V and 1 base from J, the gap between germline ends came to 10 bases. Germline values: CDR1 SQVTM, CDR2 ANQGSEA. The CDR3 region has the DNA TGCAGCGAGAGAGCGGGCCAAGAGACCCAGTACTTC. This sequence encodes CSERAGQETQYF.

This chain links TRBV29-1 with TRBJ2-1; 7 bases agree with TRBD1. CDR1 and CDR2 from the germline V gene are SQVTM and ANQGSEA. The junction had 12 bases not matched to a gene; V was cut back by 7 bases and J by 6 bases. The CDR3 is 14 residues long. The CDR3 loop reads CSAGPSTGTNEQFF. The DNA of the CDR3 is TGCAGCGCGGGCCCTTCGACAGGGACCAATGAGCAGTTCTTC.

Points on this clonotype: A much larger clone differs by one base, so this may be a read error. V is TRBV7-9 and J is TRBJ1-2, with D unclear. The CDR3 runs 13 residues. Germline values: CDR1 SEHNR, CDR2 FQNEAQ (reference sequence). V lost 3 bases and J lost 4, with 9 bases in between. CDR3 nucleotide sequence: TGTGCCAGCAGCTTTGCGGCCCCCTATGGCTACACCTTC. As protein: CASSFAAPYGYTF.

This clonotype was picked up one time. The CDR3 sequence: CAATTGLANYEQYF. The CDR3 DNA follows: TGTGCCGCTACTACGGGACTAGCGAACTACGAGCAGTACTTC. This chain links TRBV6-1 with TRBJ2-7; 10 bases are shared with TRBD2. Germline CDR1 and CDR2: MNHNS and SASEGT. The CDR3 extends over 14 amino acids. The V and J ends lost 11 bases and 3 bases, in that order; junction bases with no gene match: 10.

The genes are TRBV20-1 and TRBJ2-5; 14 nucleotides line up with TRBD2. The CDR3 covers 15 residues. Germline V gene sequence: CDR1 DFQATT, CDR2 SNEGSKA (reference sequence). V gave up 1 base and J gave up 13 bases; unmatched junction bases: 11. In DNA, the CDR3 is TGCAGTGCTAGAGTTATGACAGGGACTAGCGGGAGCTCGTACTTC. This codes for CSARVMTGTSGSSYF.

V and J are TRBV7-9 and TRBJ2-7; D is undetermined. Germline assignment: CDR1 SEHNR and CDR2 FQNEAQ (reference sequence). Trimming pared 1 base from V and 9 bases from J, leaving 16 bases between. The CDR3 loop spans 14 amino acids. Written as DNA, the CDR3 is TGTGCCAGCAGCTTAGAAAGGCAGGCTGTATGGCAGTACTTC. Amino acid sequence: CASSLERQAVWQYF.

The rearrangement uses TRBV6-6 and TRBJ1-4; 7 nucleotides match TRBD1. Germline CDR1 is MNHNY and CDR2 is SVGAGI (reference sequence). J gave up 8 bases and V 3 bases, and 6 bases lay outside the gene matches. This CDR3 has 14 residues. The DNA of the CDR3 is TGTGCCAGCAGTTATACAGGGGTGGGGGAAAAACTGTTTTTT. This sequence encodes CASSYTGVGEKLFF.

The rearrangement links TRBV28 to TRBJ2-1; D may correspond to TRBD1 or TRBD2 (5 bases each). CDR3 length: 14 amino acids. V lost 6 bases to trimming and J lost 0 bases, with 9 bases between them. The V gene's germline CDR1 is MDHEN and CDR2 SYDVKM. This chain's CDR3 is CASRHGASYNEQFF. The CDR3 nucleotides read TGTGCCAGCAGGCACGGGGCCTCCTACAATGAGCAGTTCTTC. Looking up the rest from reference TRBV28 and TRBJ2-1 gives the full variable domain: DVKVTQSSRYLVKRTGEKVFLECVQDMDHENMFWYRQDPGLGLRLIYFSYDVKMKEKGDIPEGYSVSREKKERFSLILESASTNQTSMYLCASRHGASYNEQFFGPGTRLTVL.

This clonotype was observed at least ten times. V usage is TRBV20-1 and J usage is TRBJ1-5; 7 bases align to TRBD1. The CDR3 sequence is 16 residues long. J gave up 1 base and V 0 bases, and 6 bases lay outside the gene matches. CDR1 is DFQATT, CDR2 SNEGSKA, per germline (reference sequence). CDR3 loop: CSARDRGGGSNQPQHF. The CDR3 nucleotides read TGCAGTGCTAGAGATCGGGGAGGGGGCAGCAATCAGCCCCAGCATTTT.

The chain combines TRBV3-1 with TRBJ1-4; no firm D call. Trimming shortened V by 8 bases and J by 10 bases, and 23 bases separated the two germline ends. The CDR3 loop spans 15 amino acids. Germline CDR1 and CDR2: LGHDT and YNNKEL (reference sequence). CDR3 sequence: CASGLRTGPAGKLFF. In DNA, the CDR3 is TGTGCCAGCGGATTACGGACGGGTCCTGCGGGAAAACTGTTTTTT.

This chain uses TRBV7-2 with TRBJ2-3, with TRBD2 matching 13 bases. V lost 11 bases and J lost 0; bases outside the gene matches: 8. The germline CDR1 and CDR2 sequences are SGHTA and FQGNSA. The CDR3 is made up of 16 amino acids. The DNA of the CDR3 is TGTGCCGTGACTAGCGGGAGGTTTAAAAGCACAGATACGCAGTATTTT. Translating it yields CAVTSGRFKSTDTQYF.

In its sample, this clonotype was seen a few times. The chain joins TRBV29-1 to TRBJ1-6; 8 positions match TRBD1. The CDR3 runs to 15 residues. The V and J ends lost 4 bases and 9 bases, in that order; junction bases with no gene match: 11. Germline assignment: CDR1 SQVTM and CDR2 ANQGSEA. CDR3 sequence: CSVVPRDRRSSPLHF. Written as DNA, the CDR3 is TGCAGCGTTGTCCCCCGGGACAGGCGGAGTTCACCCCTCCACTTT.

This chain uses TRBV27 with TRBJ2-1, with 11 bases fitting TRBD1. Trimming cost V 5 bases and J 6 bases; bases outside gene matches: 6. CDR1 is MNHEY and CDR2 is SMNVEV in the germline V gene (reference sequence). This CDR3 comprises 15 residues. The CDR3 bases are TGTGCCAGCAGTCTCGGACAGGGGGCGCGCAATGAGCAGTTCTTC. It specifies CASSLGQGARNEQFF.

This chain links TRBV25-1 with TRBJ2-5, with TRBD2 as a possible D gene (6 bases). The length of the CDR3 is 16 residues. V lost 6 bases and J 0 bases, leaving 17 bases between the germline ends. CDR1 is MGHDK, CDR2 SYGVNS, per germline. This CDR3 is CASSRRTIADQETQYF. The CDR3 nucleotides read TGTGCCAGCAGCAGACGGACTATTGCCGACCAAGAGACCCAGTACTTC.